The 28 T cell receptor beta chains below all came from one sample that was sequenced in a study of early stage breast cancer tumors. Method: immunoSEQ multiplex PCR; TCRdb's copy keeps in-frame clones and lacks some. The sample lists 25,000 to 30,000 clones, 72% occurring once. Material: blood. The receptors stem from a person aged 50 to 59 with breast cancer.

This clone was seen a single time. The J gene is TRBJ2-3, the V gene TRBV7-8; 12 bases agree with TRBD2. This CDR3 spans 18 amino acids. V was clipped by 4 bases and J by 2 bases; unmatched bases: 10. CDR1 and CDR2 from the germline V gene are SGHVS and FQNEAQ. The CDR3 DNA follows: TGTGCCAGCAGCTCCCTCCCGGCTAGCGGGAGGGCCACAGATACGCAGTATTTT. It translates to CASSSLPASGRATDTQYF.

This clone was detected only once. The chain couples TRBV4-3 to TRBJ2-3; D might be TRBD2 (6 bases). CDR1 is LGHNA and CDR2 is YSLEER in the germline V gene. V was trimmed by 1 base and J by 3 bases, leaving 14 bases between them. CDR3 length: 16 residues. CDR3 protein: CASSQGSAGWTDTQYF. The CDR3 bases are TGCGCCAGCAGCCAAGGGTCTGCGGGATGGACAGATACGCAGTATTTT.

This rearrangement joins TRBV27 to TRBJ2-1, with TRBD2 identical over 10 bases. The CDR3 runs 16 residues. The V gene's germline CDR1 is MNHEY and CDR2 SMNVEV (reference sequence). The trim removed 4 bases at V and 6 bases at J, leaving 9 bases unmatched. Here the CDR3 DNA reads TGTGCCAGCAGTTCTTGGGCCCTAGCGGGAGTCAATGAGCAGTTCTTC. It codes for CASSSWALAGVNEQFF.

The chain links TRBV4-1 to TRBJ2-1, with a tentative D call TRBD1 (6 bases). The germline V and J ends were trimmed by 4 bases and 1 base, with 17 bases remaining between them. The V gene's germline CDR1 is MGHRA and CDR2 YSYEKL. The CDR3 has 17 amino acids. The CDR3 bases are TGCGCCAGCAGCCCCCGAGGACAGCTCCTTTCCTACAATGAGCAGTTCTTC. Its protein is CASSPRGQLLSYNEQFF.

The V gene is TRBV5-6, the J gene TRBJ2-1, with a possible D match to TRBD2 (5 bases). Trimming stripped 7 bases from V and 5 bases from J, with 13 bases between. Germline assignment: CDR1 SGHDT and CDR2 YYEEEE. The CDR3 sequence is 13 residues long. The CDR3 sequence: CASQRTLDNEQFF. CDR3 nucleotides: TGTGCCAGCCAAAGGACTCTCGACAATGAGCAGTTCTTC.

This chain connects TRBV5-1 to TRBJ1-1; TRBD1 is a possible D gene (5 bases). Trimming left V 4 bases short and J 1 base short, with 17 bases between. Germline V CDR1 and CDR2: SGHRS, YFSETQ. The CDR3 extends over 16 amino acids. DNA of the CDR3: TGCGCCAGCAGCCCCCGACAGATTCAGTCGAACACTGAAGCTTTCTTT. Its protein product is CASSPRQIQSNTEAFF. Supplemented by reference TRBV5-1 and TRBJ1-1, the full variable domain reads KAGVTQTPRYLIKTRGQQVTLSCSPISGHRSVSWYQQTPGQGLQFLFEYFSETQRNKGNFPGRFSGRQFSNSRSEMNVSTLELGDSALYLCASSPRQIQSNTEAFFGQGTRLTVV.

This clone was detected only a few times. This sequence joins TRBV6-1 and TRBJ2-7; 11 bases map to TRBD2. Germline V lookup: CDR1 MNHNS, CDR2 SASEGT. This CDR3 contains 15 residues. V trimming: 5 bases; J trimming: 2 bases; junction bases outside the gene matches: 5. Here the CDR3 reads CASSTGTSGAYEQYF. The CDR3 DNA sequence: TGTGCCAGCAGTACCGGGACTAGCGGAGCCTACGAGCAGTACTTC.

This chain connects TRBV6-5 to TRBJ1-5; a weak D match, TRBD1 (6 bases). Looked up from germline, CDR1 is MNHEY and CDR2 is SVGAGI. The ends were cut back, 6 bases at V and 7 bases at J, with 13 bases in the middle. The CDR3 has 13 residues. This chain's CDR3 is CASSLQQGQPQHF. In DNA form, the CDR3 reads TGTGCCAGCAGCCTACAACAGGGCCAGCCCCAGCATTTT.

The J gene is TRBJ2-6, the V gene TRBV7-9; no firm D call. Germline loops: CDR1 SEHNR, CDR2 FQNEAQ (reference sequence). V gave up 5 bases and J gave up 2 bases, with 13 bases separating them. CDR3 length: 16 residues. The CDR3 sequence is CASSGFNGPGANVLTF. For the CDR3, the DNA is TGTGCCAGCAGCGGATTCAACGGGCCTGGGGCCAACGTCCTGACTTTC.

The chain uses TRBV2 and TRBJ1-5; the match to TRBD1 covers 7 bases. The CDR3 is made up of 15 amino acids. The germline V gene encodes CDR1 SNHLY and CDR2 FYNNEI. Trimming removed 0 bases from V and 4 bases from J; junction bases left unmatched: 3. The CDR3 loop reads CASSEALGQNQPQHF. As DNA, the CDR3 is TGTGCCAGCAGTGAAGCGCTGGGACAGAATCAGCCCCAGCATTTT. The variable domain in full, with the rest retrieved from reference TRBV2 and TRBJ1-5, is EPEVTQTPSHQVTQMGQEVILRCVPISNHLYFYWYRQILGQKVEFLVSFYNNEISEKSEIFDDQFSVERPDGSNFTLKIRSTKLEDSAMYFCASSEALGQNQPQHFGDGTRLSIL.

The rearrangement uses TRBV15 and TRBJ2-2; D is perhaps TRBD2 (6 bases). Per germline, CDR1 LNHNV and CDR2 YYDKDF (reference sequence). This CDR3 comprises 19 residues. V gave up 5 bases and J gave up 4 bases, with 26 bases separating them. CDR3 in DNA: TGTGCCACCAGCCCCTCCGTTGGAGCGGGCTCGGCGGGCACCGGGGAGCTGTTTTTT. It is translated as CATSPSVGAGSAGTGELFF.

A single count supports this clone. The chain carries TRBV19 and TRBJ2-1; 14 bases are a match to TRBD2. The CDR3 totals 16 residues. Germline values: CDR1 LNHDA, CDR2 SQIVND (reference sequence). The V gene end was trimmed by 5 bases and the J gene end by 6 bases; junction bases not matched to a gene: 6. The CDR3 spells CASSWGLAGVGNEQFF. CDR3 nucleotides: TGTGCCAGTAGTTGGGGACTAGCGGGAGTTGGCAATGAGCAGTTCTTC.

This chain uses TRBV30 with TRBJ2-5; 8 nucleotides match TRBD2. Trimming removed 5 bases from V and 5 bases from J; junction bases left unmatched: 7. The CDR3 consists of 13 residues. Germline CDR1 is GTSNPN and CDR2 is SVGIG (reference sequence). DNA for the CDR3: TGTGCCTGGTCCAGCGGGAGCCGGGAGACCCAGTACTTC. Translated, it gives CAWSSGSRETQYF.

V usage is TRBV28 and J usage is TRBJ1-5, with TRBD1 matching 8 bases. The V gene end was trimmed by 7 bases and the J gene end by 0 bases; junction bases not matched to a gene: 11. In germline, CDR1 is MDHEN, CDR2 SYDVKM. There are 17 residues in the CDR3. The CDR3 is CASNPIRDRRSNQPQHF. In nucleotides, the CDR3 is TGTGCCAGCAATCCAATCCGGGACAGGCGTAGCAATCAGCCCCAGCATTTT.

The J gene is TRBJ1-2, the V gene TRBV5-1; 9 bases align to TRBD1. The germline V gene has CDR1 SGHRS and CDR2 YFSETQ. The CDR3 runs 16 residues. The V gene end was trimmed by 1 base and the J gene end by 2 bases; junction bases not matched to a gene: 6. Here the CDR3 DNA reads TGCGCCAGCAGCTTGCTCCGGGACAGGGTAAACTATGGCTACACCTTC. Translated: CASSLLRDRVNYGYTF.

This clone was counted between two and nine times. V is TRBV7-9 and J is TRBJ2-1; TRBD2 might be the D (7 bases). In germline, CDR1 is SEHNR, CDR2 FQNEAQ (reference sequence). Trimming cost V 5 bases and J 8 bases, with 19 bases left between them. The CDR3 spans 15 residues. This CDR3 is CASSLRGGGPDEQFF. Here the CDR3 DNA reads TGTGCCAGCAGCCTTAGGGGGGGAGGGCCGGATGAGCAGTTCTTC.

V is TRBV7-3 and J is TRBJ1-1; tentative D call: TRBD1 (5 bases). CDR3 length equals 14 residues. Germline values: CDR1 SGHTA, CDR2 FQGTGA. Trimming shortened V by 5 bases and J by 4 bases, and 14 bases separated the two germline ends. In DNA, the CDR3 is TGTGCCAGCAGCCCGAGACGGGGGAGCACTGAAGCTTTCTTT. Translating gives CASSPRRGSTEAFF.

V usage is TRBV2 and J usage is TRBJ1-2; D not resolved. V was cut by 6 bases and J by 8 bases, with 10 bases left in between. The germline gives CDR1 SNHLY, CDR2 FYNNEI. The CDR3 consists of 11 residues. As DNA, the CDR3 is TGTGCCAGCAGGCCCTCTGGGGGCTACACCTTC. As protein: CASRPSGGYTF.

The V call is TRBV6-6, the J call TRBJ2-7; tentative D call: TRBD2 (6 bases). From germline, CDR1 is MNHNY and CDR2 SVGAGI (reference sequence). V gave up 6 bases and J gave up 0 bases, with 12 bases separating them. This CDR3 contains 14 residues. CDR3 sequence: CASSPGLHSYEQYF. The DNA for the CDR3 is TGTGCCAGCAGCCCGGGACTCCACTCCTACGAGCAGTACTTC.

This rearrangement joins TRBV5-5 to TRBJ2-7; possibly TRBD1 or TRBD2 for D (5 bases each). Germline V gene sequence: CDR1 SGHKS, CDR2 YYEKEE (reference sequence). There are 15 residues in the CDR3. Trimming left V 0 bases short and J 3 bases short, with 13 bases between. The CDR3 sequence is CASSLAKGTVYEQYF. CDR3 nucleotide sequence: TGTGCCAGCAGCTTGGCCAAAGGGACGGTCTACGAGCAGTACTTC.

The DNA for the CDR3 is TGCGCCAGCAGCGGGGACGGAAACACTGAAGCTTTCTTT. Translated: CASSGDGNTEAFF. The rearrangement uses TRBV5-1 and TRBJ1-1, with TRBD1 as a possible D gene (5 bases). Germline V gene sequence: CDR1 SGHRS, CDR2 YFSETQ. CDR3 length equals 13 residues. V was clipped by 4 bases and J by 2 bases, with 9 bases between them.

The chain uses TRBV11-2 and TRBJ2-1, with D possibly being TRBD1 or TRBD2 (5 bases each). Germline loops: CDR1 SGHAT, CDR2 FQNNGV. V lost 3 bases, J lost 9 bases, and 12 bases lay in between. The CDR3 totals 13 residues. CDR3 residues: CASSLGPSFEQFF. CDR3 sequence (DNA): TGTGCCAGCAGCTTGGGACCGAGTTTTGAGCAGTTCTTC. Complete variable domain (other parts from reference TRBV11-2 and TRBJ2-1): EAGVAQSPRYKIIEKRQSVAFWCNPISGHATLYWYQQILGQGPKLLIQFQNNGVVDDSQLPKDRFSAERLKGVDSTLKIQPAKLEDSAVYLCASSLGPSFEQFFGPGTRLTVL.

This chain links TRBV2 with TRBJ1-2, with D tentatively TRBD1 (6 bases). V was trimmed by 2 bases and J by 2 bases, leaving 6 bases between them. The CDR3 is made up of 13 amino acids. Germline lookup yields CDR1 SNHLY and CDR2 FYNNEI. CDR3 in DNA: TGTGCCAGCAGTGAAACAGGGAACTATGGCTACACCTTC. It translates to CASSETGNYGYTF.

V and J are TRBV9 and TRBJ1-4; D uncertain. Trimming took 3 bases from V and 8 from J, leaving 14 bases between them. Germline assignment: CDR1 SGDLS and CDR2 YYNGEE. This CDR3 contains 14 residues. This chain's CDR3 is CASSAYLADEKLFF. The CDR3 DNA reads TGTGCCAGCAGCGCATACCTTGCGGACGAAAAACTGTTTTTT.

The chain employs TRBV7-8 and TRBJ1-1; D not certain. The CDR3 consists of 11 residues. Germline V gene lookup returns CDR1 SGHVS and CDR2 FQNEAQ. V gave up 0 bases and J gave up 7 bases, with 3 bases separating them. In nucleotides, the CDR3 is TGTGCCAGCAGCTTAGCTAGTGAAGCTTTCTTT. It translates to CASSLASEAFF.

The V call is TRBV29-1, the J call TRBJ2-3; TRBD2 might be the D (5 bases). Trimming cost V 4 bases and J 1 base, with 12 bases left between them. The CDR3 has 14 residues. CDR1 is SQVTM and CDR2 is ANQGSEA in the germline V gene. In DNA, the CDR3 is TGCAGCGTTGTGCGGGTGAGGGGCACAGATACGCAGTATTTT. Translated, it gives CSVVRVRGTDTQYF.

V usage is TRBV2 and J usage is TRBJ2-1; a weak D match, TRBD2 (6 bases). Germline V CDR1 and CDR2: SNHLY, FYNNEI. The CDR3 has 16 residues. V lost 2 bases and J lost 4, with 15 bases in between. CDR3 sequence: CASSEIGGKFYNEQFF. CDR3 coding DNA: TGTGCCAGCAGTGAAATCGGGGGTAAATTTTACAATGAGCAGTTCTTC.

The chain has TRBV6-6 and TRBJ2-3; D remains unclear. The germline V gene has CDR1 MNHNY and CDR2 SVGAGI (reference sequence). The CDR3 consists of 15 residues. V was cut by 7 bases and J by 1 base, with 15 bases left in between. Here the CDR3 reads CASNTPGGGTDTQYF. The CDR3 coding sequence is TGTGCCAGCAACACCCCTGGCGGCGGCACAGATACGCAGTATTTT.